These T cell receptor beta chains were read from a single sample in a study of T cell responses to AZD1222 COVID-19 vaccine. This table comes from immunoSEQ multiplex PCR, and its TCRdb copy is limited to in-frame clones, with some not included. The table shows tens of thousands of clones, with 90% to 95% occurring only once. The material was peripheral blood, obtained on day 0 of MenACWY control vaccination. Receptor source: an adult in good health. CDR3s leave out the opening cysteine and the closing phenylalanine or tryptophan. Each record gives: V gene, J gene, CDR3 protein.

TRBV10-2,TRBJ1-5,ASSDSGTGPNQPQH
TRBV28,TRBJ1-2,ASSLEQGLGYT
TRBV6-5,TRBJ2-5,ASSYGGTLQETQY
TRBV18,TRBJ1-1,ASSLQGMNTEAF
TRBV5-1,TRBJ1-6,ASSLGSDNSPLH
TRBV6-1,TRBJ2-1,ASSEGEIGEQF
TRBV19,TRBJ1-1,ASLTRGRGYTEAF
TRBV7-2,TRBJ2-3,ASSLVSNTQY
TRBV18,TRBJ2-7,ASSHRGDRDEQY
TRBV6-5,TRBJ2-5,ASRAGETQY
TRBV11-2,TRBJ2-1,ASSLEWQAVEEQF
TRBV30,TRBJ1-5,AWRTDFNQPQH
TRBV28,TRBJ1-2,ASRRPGGYGYT
TRBV2,TRBJ1-5,ASSESTGGHQPQH
TRBV12-3/TRBV12-4,TRBJ1-5,ASQFSTGQPQH
TRBV7-2,TRBJ1-5,ASRKTGGNQPQH
TRBV18,TRBJ1-2,ASSPPRQENGYT
TRBV27,TRBJ1-5,ASSIRQGSNQPQH
TRBV6-4,TRBJ1-1,ASKLTGEGGEAF
TRBV30,TRBJ1-3,AWRSGTHSGNTIY
TRBV28,TRBJ1-4,ASSGAGATNEKLF
TRBV7-8,TRBJ2-5,ASSSGGMTGPQETQY
TRBV5-1,TRBJ1-1,ASSTQQGGDTEAF
TRBV24-1,TRBJ2-1,ATSDLTLGGNEQF
TRBV3-1/TRBV3-2,TRBJ1-2,ASSQTGGGYT
TRBV2,TRBJ1-6,ASSDGSRPYNSPLH
TRBV5-1,TRBJ2-3,ASSLVQGALGTDTQY
TRBV9,TRBJ2-2,ASSVRARQGISSGELF
TRBV19,TRBJ2-7,ASSIALAGESEQY
TRBV28,TRBJ1-2,ASQSGGNYGYT
TRBV28,TRBJ2-3,ASRVTDTQY
TRBV11-2,TRBJ1-1,ASSLDRTTEAF
TRBV28,TRBJ2-6,ASRLSNGANVLT
TRBV5-6,TRBJ2-1,ASSLALAGGPLNEQF
TRBV7-2,TRBJ2-3,ASSLVGSTNPHTQY
TRBV27,TRBJ2-3,ASRRGTGEGDTQY
TRBV7-6,TRBJ1-1,ASSPEAVNTEAF
TRBV6-1,TRBJ2-5,ASRISQETQY
TRBV29-1,TRBJ1-4,SAFDGGRGEKLF
TRBV29-1,TRBJ1-2,SGTHASGTNYGYT
TRBV29-1,TRBJ1-5,SVGEERQPQH
TRBV30,TRBJ1-4,AQKGDLNEKLF
TRBV7-9,TRBJ1-1,ASSPLGGLTEAF
TRBV18,TRBJ2-2,ASWKCPKNTGELF
TRBV2,TRBJ2-1,ASTLDRNEQF
TRBV5-1,TRBJ2-1,ASSFPEGEQF
TRBV5-6,TRBJ1-2,ASSLEQIIHGYT
TRBV7-9,TRBJ1-1,ASIGNVAF
TRBV27,TRBJ1-1,ASSPPEGPLTEAF
TRBV6-6,TRBJ1-6,ASSEKTINSPLH
TRBV28,TRBJ1-2,ASSLTGTGAPIGGYT
TRBV29-1,TRBJ1-5,SVLTGESQPQH